The rows below give T cell receptor beta chains drawn from one sample of a study of beta chain features in type 1 diabetes. Generated by immunoSEQ multiplex PCR, the TCRdb table keeps only in-frame clones and is missing some. Seen here are roughly 400,000 clones, roughly 16% observed once, and the top ten hold approximately 0.019%. Sequenced input: naive CD4+ T cells from blood. These receptors originate from a woman in her late teens or twenties in good health. CDR3s include the opening cysteine and the closing phenylalanine or tryptophan. The order of the fields is CDR3 protein, CDR3 DNA, J gene, V gene, clone size, CDR3 length, D gene. The D gene is left open where the match is weak. Clone size is stated in some rows and not others, as once, few, many or a class when expanded.

cdr3_aa: CAWSVGSFQETQYF
cdr3_nt: TGTGCCTGGAGTGTAGGGAGTTTTCAAGAGACCCAGTACTTC
j_call: TRBJ2-5
v_call: TRBV30
clone_size: .
cdr3_length: 14
d_call: .

cdr3_aa: CASSKGMASYEQYF
cdr3_nt: TGTGCCAGCAGCAAGGGGATGGCCTCCTACGAGCAGTACTTC
j_call: TRBJ2-7
v_call: TRBV9
clone_size: .
cdr3_length: 14
d_call: .

cdr3_aa: CASSQGLGEYTQYF
cdr3_nt: TGCGCCAGCAGCCAGGGACTAGGAGAGTATACGCAGTATTTT
j_call: TRBJ2-3
v_call: TRBV4-3
clone_size: .
cdr3_length: 14
d_call: TRBD2

cdr3_aa: CASSFGGNTGELFF
cdr3_nt: TGTGCCAGCAGCTTCGGGGGGAACACCGGGGAGCTGTTTTTT
j_call: TRBJ2-2
v_call: TRBV7-3
clone_size: .
cdr3_length: 14
d_call: .

cdr3_aa: CASSPGTGNDEQYF
cdr3_nt: TGCGCCAGCAGCCCCGGGACAGGGAACGACGAGCAGTACTTC
j_call: TRBJ2-7
v_call: TRBV5-1
clone_size: few
cdr3_length: 14
d_call: TRBD1

cdr3_aa: CAWSYLIGVSQETQYF
cdr3_nt: TGTGCCTGGAGTTATTTAATAGGGGTATCCCAAGAGACCCAGTACTTC
j_call: TRBJ2-5
v_call: TRBV30
clone_size: few
cdr3_length: 16
d_call: .

cdr3_aa: CASTLGYTVNTEAFF
cdr3_nt: TGTGCCAGTACCCTCGGGTACACCGTGAACACTGAAGCTTTCTTT
j_call: TRBJ1-1
v_call: TRBV19
clone_size: .
cdr3_length: 15
d_call: .

cdr3_aa: CSVEIAGPNSYEQYF
cdr3_nt: TGCAGCGTTGAGATAGCGGGACCCAACTCCTACGAGCAGTACTTC
j_call: TRBJ2-7
v_call: TRBV29-1
clone_size: few
cdr3_length: 15
d_call: TRBD2

cdr3_aa: CASSSVDRTYEQYF
cdr3_nt: TGCGCCAGCAGCTCAGTAGACAGGACCTACGAGCAGTACTTC
j_call: TRBJ2-7
v_call: TRBV5-1
clone_size: .
cdr3_length: 14
d_call: .

cdr3_aa: CASSPAGGQNTIYF
cdr3_nt: TGCGCCAGCAGCCCCGCGGGTGGACAGAACACCATATATTTT
j_call: TRBJ1-3
v_call: TRBV4-3
clone_size: few
cdr3_length: 14
d_call: .

cdr3_aa: CASSLPLAGGSYEQYF
cdr3_nt: TGTGCCAGCAGCTTACCACTAGCGGGAGGCTCCTACGAGCAGTACTTC
j_call: TRBJ2-7
v_call: TRBV5-6
clone_size: .
cdr3_length: 16
d_call: TRBD2

cdr3_aa: CASSKNRGSVETQYF
cdr3_nt: TGCGCCAGCAGTAAAAACAGGGGGTCGGTCGAGACCCAGTACTTC
j_call: TRBJ2-5
v_call: TRBV5-1
clone_size: .
cdr3_length: 15
d_call: TRBD1

cdr3_aa: CSGDRGLETEAFF
cdr3_nt: TGCAGCGGGGACAGGGGATTAGAGACTGAAGCTTTCTTT
j_call: TRBJ1-1
v_call: TRBV29-1
clone_size: .
cdr3_length: 13
d_call: TRBD1

cdr3_aa: CAASIWDRENSGANVLTF
cdr3_nt: TGTGCCGCCTCAATCTGGGACAGGGAAAACTCTGGGGCCAACGTCCTGACTTTC
j_call: TRBJ2-6
v_call: TRBV28
clone_size: few
cdr3_length: 18
d_call: TRBD1

cdr3_aa: CASSLAQGQMNTEAFF
cdr3_nt: TGTGCCAGCAGCTTAGCGCAAGGACAGATGAACACTGAAGCTTTCTTT
j_call: TRBJ1-1
v_call: TRBV7-2
clone_size: once
cdr3_length: 16
d_call: .

cdr3_aa: CASSPRSRITEAFF
cdr3_nt: TGTGCCAGCTCACCAAGGAGCCGGATAACTGAAGCTTTCTTT
j_call: TRBJ1-1
v_call: TRBV18
clone_size: .
cdr3_length: 14
d_call: .

cdr3_aa: CASSVGTEYIYEQYF
cdr3_nt: TGTGCCAGCAGCGTAGGGACAGAATATATCTACGAGCAGTACTTC
j_call: TRBJ2-7
v_call: TRBV9
clone_size: .
cdr3_length: 15
d_call: .

cdr3_aa: CSVRDLNTEAFF
cdr3_nt: TGCAGCGTTCGAGATTTGAACACTGAAGCTTTCTTT
j_call: TRBJ1-1
v_call: TRBV29-1
clone_size: few
cdr3_length: 12
d_call: .

cdr3_aa: CASMDRGLSYTEAFF
cdr3_nt: TGTGCCAGTATGGACAGGGGGCTATCTTACACTGAAGCTTTCTTT
j_call: TRBJ1-1
v_call: TRBV19
clone_size: few
cdr3_length: 15
d_call: TRBD1

cdr3_aa: CSVRVSNYGYTF
cdr3_nt: TGCAGCGTTCGTGTCAGTAACTATGGCTACACCTTC
j_call: TRBJ1-2
v_call: TRBV29-1
clone_size: few
cdr3_length: 12
d_call: .

cdr3_aa: CASSPGASAEAFF
cdr3_nt: TGTGCCAGCTCACCAGGGGCAAGCGCTGAAGCTTTCTTT
j_call: TRBJ1-1
v_call: TRBV18
clone_size: few
cdr3_length: 13
d_call: .

cdr3_aa: CASSQPGTYQETQYF
cdr3_nt: TGTGCCAGCAGCCAGCCCGGGACTTACCAAGAGACCCAGTACTTC
j_call: TRBJ2-5
v_call: TRBV4-2
clone_size: few
cdr3_length: 15
d_call: .

cdr3_aa: CASSRGGGRRTYEQYF
cdr3_nt: TGTGCCAGCAGCCGCGGGGGCGGGAGGAGGACCTACGAGCAGTACTTC
j_call: TRBJ2-7
v_call: TRBV7-2
clone_size: .
cdr3_length: 16
d_call: TRBD2

cdr3_aa: CASSRGYEQYF
cdr3_nt: TGTGCCAGCAGTAGGGGGTACGAGCAGTACTTC
j_call: TRBJ2-7
v_call: TRBV7-2
clone_size: few
cdr3_length: 11
d_call: .

cdr3_aa: CASSQGHLDYGYTF
cdr3_nt: TGCGCCAGCAGCCAAGGACACTTAGACTATGGCTACACCTTC
j_call: TRBJ1-2
v_call: TRBV4-1
clone_size: .
cdr3_length: 14
d_call: .

cdr3_aa: CASSEYNSPGGEAFF
cdr3_nt: TGTGCCAGCAGTGAATATAACTCCCCAGGGGGGGAAGCTTTCTTT
j_call: TRBJ1-1
v_call: TRBV25-1
clone_size: few
cdr3_length: 15
d_call: TRBD1

cdr3_aa: CASRAGRETQYF
cdr3_nt: TGTGCCAGCAGGGCAGGGAGGGAGACCCAGTACTTC
j_call: TRBJ2-5
v_call: TRBV6-1
clone_size: .
cdr3_length: 12
d_call: .

cdr3_aa: CASSVDPSGRGEQYF
cdr3_nt: TGTGCCAGCAGCGTAGACCCTAGCGGGAGGGGAGAGCAGTACTTC
j_call: TRBJ2-7
v_call: TRBV9
clone_size: .
cdr3_length: 15
d_call: TRBD2

cdr3_aa: CASSPKGRGEGEKLFF
cdr3_nt: TGTGCCAGCAGCCCTAAAGGACGGGGTGAGGGTGAAAAACTGTTTTTT
j_call: TRBJ1-4
v_call: TRBV5-4
clone_size: .
cdr3_length: 16
d_call: .

cdr3_aa: CASSLLNTETQYF
cdr3_nt: TGTGCCAGCAGCTTGCTAAATACGGAGACCCAGTACTTC
j_call: TRBJ2-5
v_call: TRBV5-4
clone_size: few
cdr3_length: 13
d_call: .

cdr3_aa: CSVLTTLGTGNFREQYF
cdr3_nt: TGCAGCGTACTCACGACCCTAGGAACAGGGAATTTTCGCGAGCAGTACTTC
j_call: TRBJ2-7
v_call: TRBV29-1
clone_size: few
cdr3_length: 17
d_call: .

cdr3_aa: CASSLRAGVYEQYF
cdr3_nt: TGTGCCAGCAGTTTACGGGCAGGGGTCTACGAGCAGTACTTC
j_call: TRBJ2-7
v_call: TRBV28
clone_size: few
cdr3_length: 14
d_call: .

cdr3_aa: CASSVGGTSGYNEQFF
cdr3_nt: TGTGCCAGCAGCGTAGGTGGGACTAGCGGTTACAATGAGCAGTTCTTC
j_call: TRBJ2-1
v_call: TRBV9
clone_size: .
cdr3_length: 16
d_call: TRBD2

cdr3_aa: CASSPVLSSYEQYF
cdr3_nt: TGTGCCAGCAGCCCGGTGTTAAGCTCCTACGAGCAGTACTTC
j_call: TRBJ2-7
v_call: TRBV7-9
clone_size: .
cdr3_length: 14
d_call: .

cdr3_aa: CASSQVGQGGIYGYTF
cdr3_nt: TGCGCCAGCAGCCAAGTGGGACAGGGGGGGATCTATGGCTACACCTTC
j_call: TRBJ1-2
v_call: TRBV4-3
clone_size: few
cdr3_length: 16
d_call: TRBD1

cdr3_aa: CASSQDRNTEAFF
cdr3_nt: TGCGCCAGCAGCCAAGATAGGAACACTGAAGCTTTCTTT
j_call: TRBJ1-1
v_call: TRBV4-1
clone_size: .
cdr3_length: 13
d_call: .

cdr3_aa: CSASRTAQAFF
cdr3_nt: TGCAGTGCTAGTAGGACAGCTCAAGCTTTCTTT
j_call: TRBJ1-1
v_call: TRBV20-1
clone_size: .
cdr3_length: 11
d_call: .

cdr3_aa: CAWSAQGARAFF
cdr3_nt: TGTGCCTGGAGTGCCCAGGGGGCGCGGGCTTTCTTT
j_call: TRBJ1-1
v_call: TRBV30
clone_size: .
cdr3_length: 12
d_call: TRBD1

cdr3_aa: CAWSARDNQPQHF
cdr3_nt: TGTGCCTGGAGTGCCAGGGACAATCAGCCCCAGCATTTT
j_call: TRBJ1-5
v_call: TRBV30
clone_size: few
cdr3_length: 13
d_call: .

cdr3_aa: CASSRRGGGLSEQYF
cdr3_nt: TGTGCCAGCAGTCGCCGGGGCGGGGGGCTCTCCGAGCAGTACTTC
j_call: TRBJ2-7
v_call: TRBV28
clone_size: .
cdr3_length: 15
d_call: TRBD2

cdr3_aa: CAWSGVSGNEQFF
cdr3_nt: TGTGCCTGGAGCGGGGTATCTGGCAATGAGCAGTTCTTC
j_call: TRBJ2-1
v_call: TRBV30
clone_size: .
cdr3_length: 13
d_call: .

cdr3_aa: CASSEAGRNYGYTF
cdr3_nt: TGTGCCAGCAGTGAAGCGGGGAGGAACTATGGCTACACCTTC
j_call: TRBJ1-2
v_call: TRBV2
clone_size: few
cdr3_length: 14
d_call: .

cdr3_aa: CASSPRQGDYEQYF
cdr3_nt: TGTGCCAGCAGCCCGAGACAGGGGGACTACGAGCAGTACTTC
j_call: TRBJ2-7
v_call: TRBV5-6
clone_size: few
cdr3_length: 14
d_call: TRBD1

cdr3_aa: CASSRGQGNEQFF
cdr3_nt: TGTGCCAGCTCACGGGGACAGGGCAATGAGCAGTTCTTC
j_call: TRBJ2-1
v_call: TRBV18
clone_size: .
cdr3_length: 13
d_call: TRBD1

cdr3_aa: CAWAPRGTDTQYF
cdr3_nt: TGTGCCTGGGCGCCCAGGGGCACAGATACGCAGTATTTT
j_call: TRBJ2-3
v_call: TRBV30
clone_size: .
cdr3_length: 13
d_call: .

cdr3_aa: CASSQGEPGQMGEAFF
cdr3_nt: TGCGCCAGCAGCCAAGGTGAACCGGGACAGATGGGTGAAGCTTTCTTT
j_call: TRBJ1-1
v_call: TRBV4-3
clone_size: few
cdr3_length: 16
d_call: TRBD1

cdr3_aa: CASSQIPERGNIQYF
cdr3_nt: TGCGCCAGCAGCCAAATCCCCGAACGGGGGAACATTCAGTACTTC
j_call: TRBJ2-4
v_call: TRBV4-3
clone_size: few
cdr3_length: 15
d_call: .

cdr3_aa: CASRPGTSFYNEQFF
cdr3_nt: TGTGCCAGCAGACCCGGGACTAGCTTTTACAATGAGCAGTTCTTC
j_call: TRBJ2-1
v_call: TRBV2
clone_size: .
cdr3_length: 15
d_call: TRBD2

cdr3_aa: CASSLGGTGGAYGYTF
cdr3_nt: TGTGCCAGCAGCTTAGGCGGCACAGGGGGCGCCTATGGCTACACCTTC
j_call: TRBJ1-2
v_call: TRBV7-8
clone_size: .
cdr3_length: 16
d_call: TRBD1